The 12 T cell receptor beta chains presented below share a single source sample, sequenced in a study of T cell repertoires in cytomegalovirus infection. Their antigens are not known. TCRdb recomputed calls from the reads with MiXCR, one row per CDR3 protein. The sample records 370,000 or so distinct CDR3 sequences, just under 35% being singletons. The sequenced sample was cultured PBMCs, obtained from culture after CMV antigen stimulation. The receptors stem from a human donor in good health (CMV status not recorded). Some clones in this sample may be carry-over from other donors' samples.

As for this clonotype: An end of the junction does not agree with germline; a read error may underlie this. The chain uses TRBV7-1 and TRBJ1-2, with a weak D call TRBD1 (5 bases). TRBV7-1 belongs to the ORF category, with a function that is uncertain. The CDR3 consists of 12 residues. The DNA for the CDR3 is TGTGTCAGCAGCACGACAGTGGAAGGCTACACCTTC. Protein product: CVSSTTVEGYTF.

This clonotype was detected once. Just one base apart from a much larger clone, this may be a read error. This sequence joins TRBV27 and TRBJ2-7; weak D call: TRBD2 (6 bases). Germline lookup yields CDR1 MNHEY and CDR2 SMNVEV (reference sequence). The CDR3 runs to 14 residues. The CDR3 protein is CASSFGGPSYKQYF. CDR3 nucleotides: TGTGCCAGCAGTTTTGGAGGGCCGTCCTACAAGCAGTACTTC.

The chain joins TRBV5-6 to TRBJ2-4; tentative D call: TRBD2 (6 bases). CDR1 and CDR2 (germline): SGHDT, YYEEEE. V was trimmed by 5 bases and J by 0 bases, leaving 12 bases between them. CDR3 length: 15 amino acids. CDR3 bases: TGTGCCAGCAGTTCGTCGGGGGTAGCCAAAAACATTCAGTACTTC. As protein: CASSSSGVAKNIQYF.

The chain carries TRBV6-2 or TRBV6-3 and TRBJ2-1; 7 positions match TRBD2. After removal of 10 bases from V and 0 bases from J, the junction contained 3 bases not matched to a gene. Germline V gene lookup returns CDR1 MNHEY and CDR2 SVGEGT. This CDR3 region has 13 residues. CDR3 coding DNA: TGTGCCACCCTAGCGGACTCCTACAATGAGCAGTTCTTC. It yields the protein CATLADSYNEQFF.

This clonotype showed up just a few times. The chain combines TRBV12-3 or TRBV12-4 with TRBJ1-3; weak D call: TRBD1 (5 bases). Trimming pared 6 bases from V and 3 bases from J, leaving 9 bases between. CDR3 length: 13 amino acids. The CDR3 loop reads CASSLDNGNTIYF. The CDR3 region has the DNA TGTGCCAGCAGCCTGGACAATGGAAACACCATATATTTT.

This clonotype was detected ten times or more. The chain recombines TRBV7-9 with TRBJ2-1; TRBD2 matches at 7 bases. The length of the CDR3 is 12 residues. Germline lookup yields CDR1 SEHNR and CDR2 FQNEAQ (reference sequence). The J segment lost 11 bases and the V segment lost 3 bases, leaving 4 bases of the junction unmatched. CDR3 nucleotide sequence: TGTGCCAGCAGCTTGGGGGGGAGTCAGCAGTTCTTC. Translated, it gives CASSLGGSQQFF. Full variable domain (missing parts from reference TRBV7-9 and TRBJ2-1): DTGVSQNPRHKITKRGQNVTFRCDPISEHNRLYWYRQTLGQGPEFLTYFQNEAQLEKSRLLSDRFSAERPKGSFSTLEIQRTEQGDSAMYLCASSLGGSQQFFGPGTRLTVL.

The V and J genes are TRBV7-9 and TRBJ1-2, with D uncertain. V was clipped by 5 bases and J by 8 bases, with 12 bases between them. The V gene's germline CDR1 is SEHNR and CDR2 FQNEAQ (reference sequence). The CDR3 contains 12 residues. This chain's CDR3 is CASSLQSLGYTF. CDR3 nucleotides: TGTGCCAGCAGCCTACAAAGTCTAGGCTACACCTTC.

This clonotype was seen many times. V and J are TRBV7-2 and TRBJ1-2; no clear D. V was cut by 5 bases and J by 2 bases, with 9 bases left in between. Germline V gives CDR1 SGHTA, CDR2 FQGNSA. The CDR3 runs to 13 residues. This CDR3 reads CASSMTANYGYTF. In nucleotides, the CDR3 is TGTGCCAGCAGCATGACGGCGAACTATGGCTACACCTTC.

The rearrangement uses TRBV7-9 and TRBJ2-1; TRBD2 aligns across 7 bases. The CDR3 runs 17 residues. V gave up 5 bases and J gave up 0 bases; unmatched junction bases: 10. Germline V CDR1 and CDR2: SEHNR, FQNEAQ (reference sequence). This chain's CDR3 is CASSPAGTKSSYNEQFF. The CDR3 DNA reads TGTGCCAGCAGCCCAGCCGGGACTAAAAGCTCCTACAATGAGCAGTTCTTC.

The chain links TRBV18 to TRBJ2-1, with 7 bases matching TRBD1. CDR1 is KGHSH, CDR2 LQKENI, per germline. CDR3 length equals 14 residues. V gave up 3 bases and J gave up 5 bases; unmatched junction bases: 4. The CDR3 sequence: CASSPDRADNEQFF. The CDR3 bases are TGTGCCAGCTCACCCGACAGGGCGGACAATGAGCAGTTCTTC.

The gene calls are TRBV4-2 and TRBJ2-3; 8 positions agree with TRBD2. CDR3 length equals 15 residues. Germline values: CDR1 LGHNA, CDR2 YNFKEQ. V was clipped by 4 bases and J by 4 bases; unmatched bases: 7. CDR3 nucleotides: TGTGCCAGCAGCCCCCGGGAGGGGAGCGCAGATACGCAGTATTTT. As protein: CASSPREGSADTQYF.

This clonotype has a handful of counts. The V gene is TRBV12-3 or TRBV12-4, the J gene TRBJ2-5; possible D gene TRBD1, 5 bases. V was pared by 2 bases and J by 6 bases, with 16 bases between. The CDR3 covers 15 residues. CDR3 amino acids: CASSLRGMGRKTQYF. CDR3 DNA: TGTGCCAGCAGTTTAAGGGGAATGGGGCGAAAGACCCAGTACTTC.